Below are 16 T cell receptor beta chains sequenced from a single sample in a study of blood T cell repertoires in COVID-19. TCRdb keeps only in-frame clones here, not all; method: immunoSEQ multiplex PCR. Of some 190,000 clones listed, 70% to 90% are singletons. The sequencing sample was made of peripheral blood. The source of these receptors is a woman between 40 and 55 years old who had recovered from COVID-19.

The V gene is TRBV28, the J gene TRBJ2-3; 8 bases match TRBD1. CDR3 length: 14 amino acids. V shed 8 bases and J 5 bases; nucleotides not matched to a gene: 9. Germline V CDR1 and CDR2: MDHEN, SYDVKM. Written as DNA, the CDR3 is TGTGCCAGCGATCAACAGGGGGTAGGAGATACGCAGTATTTT. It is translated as CASDQQGVGDTQYF.

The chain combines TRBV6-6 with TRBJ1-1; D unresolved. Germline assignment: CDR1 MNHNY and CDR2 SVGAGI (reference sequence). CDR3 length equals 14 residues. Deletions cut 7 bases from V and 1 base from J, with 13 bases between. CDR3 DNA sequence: TGTGCCAGCACCTTCGGACTGGCGAACACTGAAGCTTTCTTT. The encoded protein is CASTFGLANTEAFF.

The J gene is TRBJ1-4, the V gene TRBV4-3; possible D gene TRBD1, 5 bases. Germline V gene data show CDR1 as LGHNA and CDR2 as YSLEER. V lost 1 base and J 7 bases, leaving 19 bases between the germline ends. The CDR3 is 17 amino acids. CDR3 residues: CASSQGPETLGGEKLFF. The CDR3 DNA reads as TGCGCCAGCAGCCAAGGACCCGAGACCCTGGGGGGTGAAAAACTGTTTTTT.

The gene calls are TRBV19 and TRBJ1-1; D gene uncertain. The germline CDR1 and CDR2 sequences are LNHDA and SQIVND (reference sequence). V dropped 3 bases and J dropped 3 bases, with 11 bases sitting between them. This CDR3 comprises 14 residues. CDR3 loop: CASSIGQVDTEAFF. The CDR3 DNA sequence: TGTGCCAGTAGTATCGGCCAGGTGGACACTGAAGCTTTCTTT.

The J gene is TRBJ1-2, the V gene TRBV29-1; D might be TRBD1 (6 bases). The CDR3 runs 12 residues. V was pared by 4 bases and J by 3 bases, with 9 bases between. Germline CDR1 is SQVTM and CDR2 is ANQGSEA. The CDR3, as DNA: TGCAGCGTTGCTCGGACAGACTATGGCTACACCTTC. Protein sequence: CSVARTDYGYTF.

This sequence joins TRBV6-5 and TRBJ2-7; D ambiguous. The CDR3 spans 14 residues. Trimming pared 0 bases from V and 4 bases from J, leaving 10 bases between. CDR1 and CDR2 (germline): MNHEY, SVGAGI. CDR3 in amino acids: CASSYSGRRYEQYF. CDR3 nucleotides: TGTGCCAGCAGTTACTCGGGCCGCCGGTACGAGCAGTACTTC.

The CDR3 loop reads CASSSGQGGNEQFF. The CDR3 nucleotides read TGTGCCAGCAGTTCCGGACAGGGTGGGAATGAGCAGTTCTTC. This chain links TRBV2 with TRBJ2-1; 8 nucleotides agree with TRBD1. Per germline, CDR1 SNHLY and CDR2 FYNNEI. After removal of 5 bases from V and 7 bases from J, the junction contained 7 bases not matched to a gene. The CDR3 has 14 residues.

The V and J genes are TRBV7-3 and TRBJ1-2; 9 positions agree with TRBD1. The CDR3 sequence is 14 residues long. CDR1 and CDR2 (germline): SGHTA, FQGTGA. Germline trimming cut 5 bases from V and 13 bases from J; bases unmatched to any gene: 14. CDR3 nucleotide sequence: TGTGCCAGCAGCCCAGCGACAGGGGGGTCTTACATCACCTTC. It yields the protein CASSPATGGSYITF.

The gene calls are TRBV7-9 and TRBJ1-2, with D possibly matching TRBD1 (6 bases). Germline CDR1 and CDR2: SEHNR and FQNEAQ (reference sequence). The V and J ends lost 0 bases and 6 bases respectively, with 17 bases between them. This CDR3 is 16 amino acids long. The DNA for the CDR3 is TGTGCCAGCAGCTTAGCCCCCCCTCGGACAGCGGATGGCTACACCTTC. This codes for CASSLAPPRTADGYTF.

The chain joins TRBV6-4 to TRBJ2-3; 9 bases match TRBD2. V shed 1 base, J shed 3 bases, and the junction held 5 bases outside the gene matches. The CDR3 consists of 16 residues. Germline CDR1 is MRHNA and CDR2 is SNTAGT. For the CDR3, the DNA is TGTGCCAGCAGTGACTACGCGGGAGGGCGGACAGATACGCAGTATTTT. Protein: CASSDYAGGRTDTQYF.

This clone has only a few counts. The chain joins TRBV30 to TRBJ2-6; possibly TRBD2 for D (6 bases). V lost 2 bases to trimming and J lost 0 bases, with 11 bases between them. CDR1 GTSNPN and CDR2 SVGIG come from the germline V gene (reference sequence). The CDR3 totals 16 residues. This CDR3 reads CAWSPGGLSGANVLTF. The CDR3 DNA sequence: TGTGCCTGGAGTCCTGGGGGACTCTCTGGGGCCAACGTCCTGACTTTC.

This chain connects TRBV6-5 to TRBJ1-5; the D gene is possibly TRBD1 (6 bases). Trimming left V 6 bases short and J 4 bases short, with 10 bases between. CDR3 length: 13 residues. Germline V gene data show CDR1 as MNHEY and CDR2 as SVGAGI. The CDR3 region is CASRPTGNQPQHF. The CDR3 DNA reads TGTGCCAGCAGACCTACAGGGAATCAGCCCCAGCATTTT.

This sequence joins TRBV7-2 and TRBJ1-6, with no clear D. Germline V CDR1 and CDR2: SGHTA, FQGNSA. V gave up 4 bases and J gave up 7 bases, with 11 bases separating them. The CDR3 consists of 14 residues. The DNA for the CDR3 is TGTGCCAGCAGCTACGGGATGTCAAATTCACCCCTCCACTTT. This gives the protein CASSYGMSNSPLHF.

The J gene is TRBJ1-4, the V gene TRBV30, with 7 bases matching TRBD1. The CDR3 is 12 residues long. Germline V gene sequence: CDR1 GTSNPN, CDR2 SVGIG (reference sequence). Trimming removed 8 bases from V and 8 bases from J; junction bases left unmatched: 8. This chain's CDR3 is CAHRRGREKLFF. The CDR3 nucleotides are TGTGCCCATCGGAGGGGGCGCGAAAAACTGTTTTTT. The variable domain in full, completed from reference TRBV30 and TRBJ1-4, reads SQTIHQWPATLVQPVGSPLSLECTVEGTSNPNLYWYRQAAGRGLQLLFYSVGIGQISSEVPQNLSASRPQDRQFILSSKKLLLSDSGFYLCAHRRGREKLFFGSGTQLSVL.

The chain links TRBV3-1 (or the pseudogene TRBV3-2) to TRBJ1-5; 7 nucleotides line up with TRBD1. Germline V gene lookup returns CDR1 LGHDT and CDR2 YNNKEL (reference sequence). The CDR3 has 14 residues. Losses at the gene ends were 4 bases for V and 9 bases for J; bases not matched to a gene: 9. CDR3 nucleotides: TGTGCCAGCAGCCTCGGACAGGACTTAAGGCCCCAGCATTTT. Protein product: CASSLGQDLRPQHF.

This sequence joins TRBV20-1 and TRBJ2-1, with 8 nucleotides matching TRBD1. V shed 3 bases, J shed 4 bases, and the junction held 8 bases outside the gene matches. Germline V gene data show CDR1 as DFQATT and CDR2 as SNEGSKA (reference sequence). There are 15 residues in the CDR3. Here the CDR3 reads CSASGQGLGYNEQFF. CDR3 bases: TGCAGTGCTAGTGGACAGGGTTTGGGGTACAATGAGCAGTTCTTC.